Below, 10 T cell receptor beta chains from the same sample are listed, as sequenced in a study of cytomegalovirus exposure and HLA in healthy donors. 60 Vbeta and 13 Jbeta primers were used in PCR. The assay was immunoSEQ multiplex PCR, and TCRdb's table has in-frame clones only and misses some. The sample has 200,000 to 250,000 clones; about 83% are singletons. Material for sequencing was PBMCs. The receptors come from a human donor in good health.

The V call is TRBV19, the J call TRBJ2-5, with TRBD1 matching 8 bases. The end of the DNA is better explained by TRBJ2-7, so the J call may be wrong. CDR1 is LNHDA, CDR2 SQIVND, per germline (reference sequence). This CDR3 is built from 15 residues. The DNA of the CDR3 is TGTGCCAGTAGTGGCACCGGGACAGGCACCTACGAGCAGTACTTC. Its translation is CASSGTGTGTYEQYF.

This clone was detected only once. This rearrangement joins TRBV29-1 to TRBJ2-3, with 8 positions matching TRBD1. This CDR3 is 16 amino acids long. The ends lost 4 bases at V and 2 bases at J; junction bases unmatched: 11. Germline V CDR1 and CDR2: SQVTM, ANQGSEA. The chain's CDR3 is CSVGGAGQGVTDTQYF. In nucleotides, the CDR3 is TGCAGCGTTGGAGGGGCAGGACAGGGCGTCACAGATACGCAGTATTTT.

The chain joins TRBV13 to TRBJ2-3, with 7 bases aligning to TRBD2. This CDR3 has 16 residues. Trimming removed 3 bases from V and 4 bases from J; junction bases left unmatched: 10. Germline CDR1 and CDR2: PRHDT and FYEKMQ (reference sequence). The CDR3 protein is CASSFPGRESADTQYF. The CDR3 DNA reads TGTGCCAGCAGCTTCCCGGGGCGGGAGTCCGCAGATACGCAGTATTTT.

This chain uses TRBV7-9 with TRBJ2-7; no definite D call. The CDR3 is 12 amino acids. Germline V gives CDR1 SEHNR, CDR2 FQNEAQ (reference sequence). V was clipped by 6 bases and J by 4 bases, with 10 bases between them. Here the CDR3 DNA reads TGTGCCAGCAGGGAACAGAGTTACGAGCAGTACTTC. It codes for CASREQSYEQYF.

The chain is built from TRBV4-1 and TRBJ2-3, with D maybe TRBD2 (6 bases). Trimming stripped 0 bases from V and 6 bases from J, with 10 bases between. Germline V gives CDR1 MGHRA, CDR2 YSYEKL. The CDR3 loop spans 14 amino acids. DNA of the CDR3: TGCGCCAGCAGCCAAGAGGGGGACTGGGATACGCAGTATTTT. It specifies CASSQEGDWDTQYF.

V gene TRBV6-5 combines with J gene TRBJ2-7, with a tentative D call TRBD1 (6 bases). Trimming removed 2 bases from V and 5 bases from J, with 19 bases in between. Germline-derived CDR1 and CDR2 are MNHEY and SVGAGI. The CDR3 spans 16 residues. The CDR3 loop reads CASSYNPTGFQDEQYF. For the CDR3, the DNA is TGTGCCAGCAGTTACAACCCGACAGGTTTCCAGGACGAGCAGTACTTC.

The chain carries TRBV15 and TRBJ1-5; D is uncertain. The CDR3 runs 12 residues. The V end was cut by 0 bases, the J end by 6 bases, with 3 bases between. From germline, CDR1 is LNHNV and CDR2 YYDKDF (reference sequence). CDR3 sequence reads: CATSRDRQPQHF. DNA of the CDR3: TGTGCCACCAGCAGAGATCGTCAGCCCCAGCATTTT.

This rearrangement joins TRBV29-1 to TRBJ2-5, with 8 bases that match TRBD1. This CDR3 comprises 15 residues. Germline V gives CDR1 SQVTM, CDR2 ANQGSEA. The J segment lost 5 bases and the V segment lost 3 bases, leaving 11 bases of the junction unmatched. CDR3 in amino acids: CSVEVGRGLAETQYF. The CDR3 coding sequence is TGCAGCGTTGAGGTTGGCAGGGGGCTAGCTGAGACCCAGTACTTC.

With regard to this clone: A junction end diverges from the germline sequence, so it may reflect a read error. Other DNA sequences in this specimen translate into the identical CDR3. The rearrangement joins TRBV7-7 to TRBJ2-2, with D possibly matching TRBD2 (7 bases). The germline V gene has CDR1 SSHAT and CDR2 FNYEAQ (reference sequence). The CDR3 loop spans 16 amino acids. The CDR3 region has the DNA TGTGCTAGCAGCCCTCGGAGTAGGGGGGGCACCGGGGAGCTGTTTTTT. As protein: CASSPRSRGGTGELFF. Based on the CDR3 plus reference TRBV7-7 and TRBJ2-2, the full variable domain is GAGVSQSPRYKVTKRGQDVTLRCDPISSHATLYWYQQALGQGPEFLTYFNYEAQPDKSGLPSDRFSAERPEGSISTLTIQRTEQRDSAMYRCASSPRSRGGTGELFFGEGSRLTVL.

The chain carries TRBV7-8 and TRBJ1-2, with 8 bases matching TRBD1. The germline gives CDR1 SGHVS, CDR2 FQNEAQ. The CDR3 sequence is 15 residues long. The J segment lost 6 bases and the V segment lost 1 base, leaving 7 bases of the junction unmatched. The CDR3 bases are TGTGCCAGCAGCTTAGTGGCCAGGGGGCTTGATGGCTACACCTTC. Translating it yields CASSLVARGLDGYTF.